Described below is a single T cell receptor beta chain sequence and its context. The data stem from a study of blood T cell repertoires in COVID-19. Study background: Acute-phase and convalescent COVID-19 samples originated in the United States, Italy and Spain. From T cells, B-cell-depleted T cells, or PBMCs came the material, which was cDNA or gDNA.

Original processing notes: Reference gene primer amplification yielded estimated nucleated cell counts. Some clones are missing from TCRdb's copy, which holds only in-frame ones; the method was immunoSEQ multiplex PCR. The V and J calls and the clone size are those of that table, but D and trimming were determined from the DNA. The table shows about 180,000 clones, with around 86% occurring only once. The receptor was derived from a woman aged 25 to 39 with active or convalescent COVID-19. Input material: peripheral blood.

The CDR3 bases are TGTGCCAGTAGAGAGGGGACTAGCGGCGCCTACGAGCAGTACTTC. This codes for CASREGTSGAYEQYF. This sequence joins TRBV19 and TRBJ2-7; TRBD2 aligns across 11 bases. Unmatched junction bases numbered 6, after V lost 6 bases and J lost 2 bases. There are 15 residues in the CDR3. Germline V gene sequence: CDR1 LNHDA, CDR2 SQIVND (reference sequence).